The 24 T cell receptor beta chains presented below share a single source sample, sequenced in a study of Graves' ophthalmopathy and Graves' hyperthyroidism. Amplification from RNA transcripts yielded the TCR beta CDR3 regions. Second-round multiplex PCR came after a first-round RT-PCR that employed HTBI primers. TCRdb itself ran the multiplex PCR reads through MiXCR, one entry per CDR3 protein. The repertoire includes 740,000 or so distinct CDR3 sequences, 40% of them detected once, and 44% sits in the top ten. Sequencing was performed on peripheral blood. These receptors were taken from an adult man with Graves' ophthalmopathy.

To note about this clonotype: A much larger clone differs from this one at a single base, so this may be a read error. The chain recombines TRBV7-9 with TRBJ1-3; tentative D call: TRBD1 (5 bases). Per the germline V gene, CDR1 is SEHNR and CDR2 is FQNEAQ (reference sequence). The CDR3 has 15 residues. The CDR3 region has the DNA TGTGCCAGCAGCTTATCGGCAGGGACTGGAGACACCATATATTTT. It codes for CASSLSAGTGDTIYF.

This clonotype has only a few counts. The chain carries TRBV12-3 or TRBV12-4 and TRBJ1-2; D may be TRBD1 (6 bases). Trimming shortened V by 3 bases and J by 7 bases, and 15 bases separated the two germline ends. This CDR3 is 14 amino acids long. CDR3 sequence (DNA): TGTGCCAGCAGTTTGCAAATGCAGGGGTTTGGCTACACCTTC. This sequence encodes CASSLQMQGFGYTF.

The V gene is TRBV10-3, the J gene TRBJ2-7, with 10 bases that match TRBD1. The CDR3 consists of 14 residues. The junction had 7 bases not matched to a gene; V was cut back by 7 bases and J by 4 bases. The germline V gene encodes CDR1 ENHRY and CDR2 SYGVKD. The CDR3 is CAIKGTGEQYEQYF. CDR3 coding DNA: TGTGCCATCAAAGGGACAGGGGAGCAATACGAGCAGTACTTC.

The chain links TRBV19 to TRBJ1-1; D is possibly TRBD1 (6 bases). The ends were cut back, 3 bases at V and 1 base at J, with 12 bases in the middle. From germline, CDR1 is LNHDA and CDR2 SQIVND (reference sequence). This CDR3 has 15 residues. The CDR3 DNA reads TGTGCCAGTAGTATTTTAGTACAGGGGAACACTGAAGCTTTCTTT. Its protein product is CASSILVQGNTEAFF.

The chain links TRBV24-1 to TRBJ1-5, with TRBD1 identical over 11 bases. V shed 12 bases and J 9 bases; nucleotides not matched to a gene: 12. Germline CDR1 is KGHDR and CDR2 is SFDVKD. CDR3 size: 14 residues. CDR3 loop: CAWSGGTGGWPQHF. In DNA, the CDR3 is TGTGCCTGGAGTGGCGGGACAGGGGGATGGCCCCAGCATTTT.

This clonotype was observed many times. The chain combines TRBV20-1 with TRBJ2-5; perhaps TRBD1 as D (6 bases). The V end was cut by 0 bases, the J end by 5 bases, with 16 bases between. CDR1 and CDR2 (germline): DFQATT, SNEGSKA (reference sequence). The CDR3 spans 15 residues. The CDR3 here is CSAREDGRGVETQYF. The CDR3 nucleotides are TGCAGTGCTAGAGAGGATGGCAGGGGCGTCGAGACCCAGTACTTC.

This clonotype was counted at least ten times. The genes are TRBV19 and TRBJ2-5; 11 positions agree with TRBD2. The junction had 5 bases not matched to a gene; V was cut back by 7 bases and J by 1 base. The CDR3 sequence is 15 residues long. The germline gives CDR1 LNHDA, CDR2 SQIVND (reference sequence). This CDR3 is CASKTSGAAQETQYF. The CDR3 bases are TGTGCCAGTAAGACTAGCGGGGCTGCCCAAGAGACCCAGTACTTC.

In this sample, this clonotype turned up a few times. The chain recombines TRBV2 with TRBJ1-2; D not resolved. V was clipped by 5 bases and J by 4 bases, with 11 bases between them. In germline, CDR1 is SNHLY, CDR2 FYNNEI. The CDR3 consists of 13 residues. The CDR3 DNA reads as TGTGCCAGCAGTTCCACGGAGAGCTATGGCTACACCTTC. Protein product: CASSSTESYGYTF.

In its sample, this clonotype was seen many times. The CDR3, as DNA: TGCGCCAGCAGTGAACCTAGCGGGGGCTACGAGCAGTACTTC. Translation: CASSEPSGGYEQYF. This chain joins TRBV10-2 and TRBJ2-7, with 10 positions matching TRBD2. This CDR3 has 14 residues. Per the germline V gene, CDR1 is WSHSY and CDR2 is SAAADI. The trim removed 3 bases at V and 3 bases at J, leaving 2 bases unmatched.

This rearrangement joins TRBV7-3 to TRBJ2-7, with D perhaps TRBD2 (6 bases). Germline-derived CDR1 and CDR2 are SGHTA and FQGTGA. The CDR3 extends over 15 amino acids. Deletions cut 2 bases from V and 2 bases from J, with 13 bases between. In nucleotides, the CDR3 is TGTGCCAGCAGCTTAGGAGGCGGAGGGACCTACGAGCAGTACTTC. It yields the protein CASSLGGGGTYEQYF.

A note on this clonotype: One junction end does not reproduce the germline sequence, and a read error may be involved. The genes are TRBV6-6 and TRBJ1-6; D uncertain. This CDR3 comprises 12 residues. Germline V gene sequence: CDR1 MNHNY, CDR2 SVGAGI (reference sequence). CDR3 residues: CAGSSFGSPLHF. The CDR3 DNA reads TGTGCCGGCAGTTCCTTCGGGTCACCCCTCCACTTT.

The rearrangement uses TRBV11-2 and TRBJ1-2, with 7 bases fitting TRBD1. V lost 5 bases to trimming and J lost 1 base; unmatched junction nucleotides: 7. CDR3 length: 15 residues. Germline V gene sequence: CDR1 SGHAT, CDR2 FQNNGV. DNA of the CDR3: TGTGCCAGCAGCCCCGGGACAGCCTTTAACTATGGCTACACCTTC. Translated: CASSPGTAFNYGYTF.

This clonotype was observed at least ten times. This rearrangement joins TRBV7-2 to TRBJ1-2, with D perhaps matching TRBD1 (5 bases). Trimming took 2 bases from V and 1 from J, leaving 11 bases between them. The CDR3 loop spans 15 amino acids. Germline CDR1 and CDR2: SGHTA and FQGNSA. The CDR3 DNA sequence: TGTGCCAGCAGCTTAACGGTTCAGGGTAACTATGGCTACACCTTC. This encodes CASSLTVQGNYGYTF.

There are many counts of this clonotype. The rearrangement uses TRBV11-1 and TRBJ2-7; D possibly matches TRBD1 or TRBD2 (5 bases each). The CDR3 is 16 residues long. CDR1 and CDR2 (germline): SGHAT, FQDESV (reference sequence). Deletions cut 5 bases from V and 4 bases from J, with 21 bases between. CDR3 sequence reads: CASSAATGTGKYEQYF. CDR3 nucleotide sequence: TGTGCCAGCAGCGCAGCCACCGGGACGGGAAAATACGAGCAGTACTTC.

This clonotype was observed a single time. A read error may be the cause here, since a much bigger clone is one base away. The chain links TRBV7-6 to TRBJ1-4; D possibly corresponds to TRBD1 (5 bases). The CDR3 extends over 14 amino acids. CDR1 is SGHVS, CDR2 FNYEAQ, per germline. CDR3 sequence reads: CASSLGEANEKLLF. The CDR3, as DNA: TGTGCCAGCAGCTTGGGGGAGGCTAATGAAAAACTGCTTTTT.

This chain links TRBV7-9 with TRBJ2-6; a possible D gene is TRBD1 (6 bases). The CDR3 contains 17 residues. Per the germline V gene, CDR1 is SEHNR and CDR2 is FQNEAQ (reference sequence). The V end was cut by 3 bases, the J end by 5 bases, with 17 bases between. CDR3 sequence: CASSFLPRGHRANVLTF. CDR3 nucleotide sequence: TGTGCCAGCAGCTTTCTTCCCAGGGGTCACAGGGCCAACGTCCTGACTTTC.

There are a few counts of this clonotype. The chain is built from TRBV20-1 and TRBJ1-2; D not resolved. The CDR3 runs to 14 residues. Germline CDR1 DFQATT, CDR2 SNEGSKA (reference sequence). Trimming cost V 0 bases and J 4 bases, with 12 bases left between them. CDR3 in amino acids: CSARDYKETYGYTF. CDR3 nucleotide sequence: TGCAGTGCTAGAGATTACAAGGAGACCTATGGCTACACCTTC.

The CDR3 region has the DNA TGTGCCAGTAGTACAGGGGCCCCGGCAGGGACCCAGTACTTC. Its translation is CASSTGAPAGTQYF. The chain uses TRBV19 and TRBJ2-5; possible D gene TRBD1, 6 bases. Germline lookup yields CDR1 LNHDA and CDR2 SQIVND (reference sequence). The CDR3 is 14 residues long. V lost 4 bases, J lost 7 bases, and 16 bases lay in between. The whole variable domain, filled in from reference TRBV19 and TRBJ2-5, reads DGGITQSPKYLFRKEGQNVTLSCEQNLNHDAMYWYRQDPGQGLRLIYYSQIVNDFQKGDIAEGYSVSREKKESFPLTVTSAQKNPTAFYLCASSTGAPAGTQYFGPGTRLLVL.

This clonotype occurred once. V gene TRBV29-1 combines with J gene TRBJ2-7; the D is unclear. Trimming cost V 3 bases and J 7 bases, with 19 bases left between them. CDR1 SQVTM and CDR2 ANQGSEA come from the germline V gene. The CDR3 spans 14 residues. Here the CDR3 DNA reads TGCAGCGTTGATTGGGGAATAAGCACCGGGGAGCAGTACTTC. Amino acid sequence: CSVDWGISTGEQYF.

With regard to this clonotype: A much larger clone is a single base away; this may be a read error. This sequence joins TRBV29-1 and TRBJ2-7; tentative D call: TRBD2 (6 bases). The germline gives CDR1 SQVTM, CDR2 ANQGSEA. There are 13 residues in the CDR3. The V gene lost 6 bases and the J gene lost 0 bases, with 12 bases spanning the gap. CDR3 region: CSVLRGNSYEQYF. For the CDR3, the DNA is TGCAGCGTCCTACGGGGGAACTCCTACGAGCAGTACTTC.

In regard to this clonotype: The CDR3 carries no conserved terminal phenylalanine or tryptophan, so it likely arises from a read error. The chain carries TRBV16 and TRBJ1-1, with unresolved D. The CDR3 extends over 15 amino acids. Germline CDR1 KGHSY, CDR2 FQNENV. Trimming removed 8 bases from V and 1 base from J, with 17 bases in between. Here the CDR3 reads CASVPASLSNTEAFL. For the CDR3, the DNA is TGTGCCAGCGTCCCCGCGTCGTTGTCGAACACTGAAGCTTTCCTT.

This clonotype was counted between two and nine times. This chain connects TRBV19 to TRBJ1-2, with 7 bases fitting TRBD1. The junction had 10 bases not matched to a gene; V was cut back by 4 bases and J by 8 bases. CDR1 and CDR2 from the germline V gene are LNHDA and SQIVND (reference sequence). The CDR3 totals 14 residues. CDR3: CASSTYPTGSGYTF. CDR3 bases: TGTGCCAGTAGTACCTACCCGACAGGGTCGGGCTACACCTTC.

V and J are TRBV19 and TRBJ1-6; D unresolved. The CDR3 runs to 14 residues. Trimming pared 5 bases from V and 3 bases from J, leaving 8 bases between. Germline V lookup: CDR1 LNHDA, CDR2 SQIVND (reference sequence). In DNA, the CDR3 is TGTGCCAGTAGTCGGGCAGGCTATAATTCACCCCTCCACTTT. Translating it yields CASSRAGYNSPLHF.

V is TRBV7-2 and J is TRBJ1-2; D ambiguous. The V gene lost 4 bases and the J gene lost 2 bases, with 11 bases spanning the gap. The length of the CDR3 is 14 residues. Germline V lookup: CDR1 SGHTA, CDR2 FQGNSA. As DNA, the CDR3 is TGTGCCAGCAGCTGGGTGACACCAAACTATGGCTACACCTTC. Translation: CASSWVTPNYGYTF.